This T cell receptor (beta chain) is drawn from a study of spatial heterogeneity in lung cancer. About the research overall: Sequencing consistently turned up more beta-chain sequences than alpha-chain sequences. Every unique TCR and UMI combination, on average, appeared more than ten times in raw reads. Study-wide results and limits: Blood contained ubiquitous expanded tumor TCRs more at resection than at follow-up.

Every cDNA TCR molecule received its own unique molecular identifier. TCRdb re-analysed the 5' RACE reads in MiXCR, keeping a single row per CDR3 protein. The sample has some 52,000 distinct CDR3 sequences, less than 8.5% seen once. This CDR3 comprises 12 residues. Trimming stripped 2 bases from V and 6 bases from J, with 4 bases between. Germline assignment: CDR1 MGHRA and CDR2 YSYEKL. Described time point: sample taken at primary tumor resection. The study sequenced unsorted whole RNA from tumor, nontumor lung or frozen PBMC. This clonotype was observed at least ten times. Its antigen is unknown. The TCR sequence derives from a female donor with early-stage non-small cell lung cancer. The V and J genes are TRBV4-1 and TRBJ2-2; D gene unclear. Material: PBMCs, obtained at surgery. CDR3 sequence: CASSQSPGELFF. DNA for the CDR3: TGCGCCAGCAGCCAATCTCCCGGGGAGCTGTTTTTT.